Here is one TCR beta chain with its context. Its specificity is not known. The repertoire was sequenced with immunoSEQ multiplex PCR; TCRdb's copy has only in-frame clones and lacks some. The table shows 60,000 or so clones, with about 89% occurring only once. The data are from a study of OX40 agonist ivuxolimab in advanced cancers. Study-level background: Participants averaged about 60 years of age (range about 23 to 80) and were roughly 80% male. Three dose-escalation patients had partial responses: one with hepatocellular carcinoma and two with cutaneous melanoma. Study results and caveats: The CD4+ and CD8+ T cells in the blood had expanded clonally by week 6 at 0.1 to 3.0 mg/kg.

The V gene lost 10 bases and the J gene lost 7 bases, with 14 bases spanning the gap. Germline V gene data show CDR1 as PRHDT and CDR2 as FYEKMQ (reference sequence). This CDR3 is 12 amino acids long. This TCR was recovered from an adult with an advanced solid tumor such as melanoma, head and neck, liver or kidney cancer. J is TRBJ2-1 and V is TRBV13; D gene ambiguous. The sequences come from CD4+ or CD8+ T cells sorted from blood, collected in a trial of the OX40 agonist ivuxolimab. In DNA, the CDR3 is TGTGCCACCGGTAGGGCCGGTAATGAGCAGTTCTTC. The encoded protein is CATGRAGNEQFF. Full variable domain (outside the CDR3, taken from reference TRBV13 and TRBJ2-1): AAGVIQSPRHLIKEKRETATLKCYPIPRHDTVYWYQQGPGQDPQFLISFYEKMQSDKGSIPDRFSAQQFSDYHSELNMSSLELGDSALYFCATGRAGNEQFFGPGTRLTVL.